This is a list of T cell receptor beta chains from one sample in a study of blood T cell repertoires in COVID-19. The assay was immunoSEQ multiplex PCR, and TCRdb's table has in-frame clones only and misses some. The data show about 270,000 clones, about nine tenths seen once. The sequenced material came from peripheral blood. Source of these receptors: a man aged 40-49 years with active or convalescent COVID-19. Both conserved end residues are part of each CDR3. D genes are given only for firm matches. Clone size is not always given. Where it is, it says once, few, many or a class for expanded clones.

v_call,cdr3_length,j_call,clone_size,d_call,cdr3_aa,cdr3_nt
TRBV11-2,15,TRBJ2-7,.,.,CASSSRGIRDYEQYF,TGTGCCAGCAGCTCCAGGGGTATTCGGGACTACGAGCAGTACTTC
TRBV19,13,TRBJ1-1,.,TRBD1,CASSIRTGTEAFF,TGTGCCAGTAGTATCCGGACAGGGACTGAAGCTTTCTTT
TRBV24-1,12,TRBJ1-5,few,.,CATSETDQPQHF,TGTGCCACCAGTGAAACAGATCAGCCCCAGCATTTT
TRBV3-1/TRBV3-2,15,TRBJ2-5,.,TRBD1,CASSRRTGGVETQYF,TGTGCCAGCAGCCGGAGGACAGGAGGTGTGGAGACCCAGTACTTC
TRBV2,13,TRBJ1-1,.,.,CANRARGNTEAFF,TGTGCCAACAGGGCCAGGGGGAACACTGAAGCTTTCTTT
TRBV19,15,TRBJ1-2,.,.,CASSTRQSRGYGYTF,TGTGCCAGTAGTACCAGACAGTCCCGGGGGTATGGCTACACCTTC
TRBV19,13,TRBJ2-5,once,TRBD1,CASTGQLQETQYF,TGTGCCAGTACGGGACAGCTACAAGAGACCCAGTACTTC
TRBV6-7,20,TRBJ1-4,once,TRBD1,CASSYEQGASKPATNEKLFF,TGTGCCAGCAGTTACGAACAGGGGGCGAGTAAGCCTGCAACTAATGAAAAACTGTTTTTT
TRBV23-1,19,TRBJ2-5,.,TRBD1,CASSQYSARDRGLGETQYF,TGCGCCAGCAGTCAATATTCAGCGCGGGACAGGGGGCTCGGGGAGACCCAGTACTTC
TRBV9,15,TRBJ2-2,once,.,CASSVVGSNTGELFF,TGTGCCAGCAGCGTAGTCGGGTCGAACACCGGGGAGCTGTTTTTT